This T cell receptor (beta chain) was sequenced for a study of blood T cell repertoires in COVID-19 (TCRdb year 2020). Study-wide context: Samples covering the acute and convalescent phases of COVID-19 were provided by collaborators in the United States, Italy and Spain. The prospective study material was composed of cDNA or gDNA derived from T cells, B-cell-depleted T cells, or PBMCs. Deeply sampled blood TCRbeta repertoires from subjects exposed to, actively infected with, or recovered from COVID-19 were included in the dataset. The repertoires were released in a freely available public database intended as a resource for research on the immune response to SARS-CoV-2. Samples were obtained from the ongoing ImmuneRACE study (first 160 participants) and from 1,254 subjects provided by 6 global collaborators. A de-identified subject ID, COVID-19 status, age in years and sex were almost always included in the sample metadata. HLA class I and class II types, where available, came from metadata supplied by the sample provider rather than from assay-based typing. The full study reports these points: How much clinical and demographic metadata was included differed by source and by participant, and the metadata was provided uncurated.

On this clone: The specificity of this receptor is unknown. Per-base quality was not reported, and no clone a single base away is much larger than it.

Each collaborating institution followed its own protocols to collect whole blood in K2EDTA tubes. For TCRbeta analysis, collaborator samples were shipped as frozen whole blood, as isolated PBMCs, or as DNA extracted from either sample type. Including the terminal cysteine and phenylalanine, the CDR3 comprises 14 residues. The DNA shown is the 42-base CDR3, in frame from base 1. The germline V end is reduced by 3 bases and the J end by 7 bases; junction bases left unmatched: 2. CDR1 and CDR2, looked up from the germline V gene, are KGHSY and FQNENV. TCRbeta CDR3 regions were amplified from genomic DNA by means of the immunoSEQ Assay, a bias-controlled multiplex PCR. In the paper's pipeline: The number of nucleated cells in each sample was estimated from the amplification of reference gene primers within the assay. Sequence reads were collapsed and filtered to measure the absolute abundance of every unique TCRbeta CDR3 rearrangement. Productive Simpson clonality was computed per sample as the square root of Simpson's diversity index over productive rearrangements. As stored in TCRdb, this immuneACCESS dataset retains in-frame rearrangements with V and J assigned. A fraction of the clones does not appear; measured against another copy, unresolved V genes explain less than half of the discrepancy, and the remainder lacks a known reason. That table supplies the V and J calls and clone size; D and trimming were determined from the DNA. The sample profile shows over 75,000 clones; approximately 80% of them were found once. About 9.3% of the sample is taken by the ten largest.

Sequenced sample: peripheral blood. This clonotype was obtained from a woman aged 70-85 years with acute or convalescent COVID-19. This receptor chain uses TRBV16 and TRBJ2-1; 11 middle bases align to TRBD2. At the DNA level, the sequence is TGTGCCAGCAGCCATGTAGCGGGGGGGAATGAGCAGTTCTTC. Its coded protein is CASSHVAGGNEQFF.